This TCR beta chain was captured by sequencing in a study of T cells in localized non-small cell lung cancer. Concerning this clone itself: What it recognizes is unknown. A read error may account for a junction end that differs from germline.

Generated by immunoSEQ multiplex PCR, the TCRdb table keeps only in-frame clones and is missing some. The profile shows some 72,000 clones, 80% to 90% of them singletons. Study conclusions and caveats: Because only a single region of the tumor was sequenced, heterogeneity remains possible. Higher blood T cell density went with longer overall survival. A median approximately 60 of the top 100 tumor clones appeared in adjacent lung. Clonality peaked in uninvolved adjacent lung rather than tumor.

Germline loops: CDR1 SNHLY, CDR2 FYNNEI. CDR3 length equals 21 residues. Sample: peripheral blood, taken before any cancer treatment. The source of this sequence is a man between 35 and 75 years old with stage I lung adenocarcinoma. The V gene is TRBV2, the J gene TRBJ2-1, with 13 positions matching TRBD2. This CDR3 reads CASSDIRRTSGRELVYSEQFF. For the CDR3, the DNA is TGTGCCAGCAGCGATATCAGAAGGACTAGCGGGAGAGAACTCGTCTACAGTGAGCAGTTCTTC.